This T cell receptor beta chain was retrieved from a study of blood T cell repertoires in COVID-19. Measured with immunoSEQ multiplex PCR; TCRdb has only the in-frame clones, and not every one. The sample includes 200,000 to 250,000 clones, 82% of them seen just once. Trimming took off 3 bases at V and 8 bases at J, with 11 bases between the two ends. Germline assignment: CDR1 SGHAT and CDR2 FQNNGV. There are 13 residues in the CDR3. Participant age was roughly 18 to 89 years, and participants resided in roughly 25 US areas. Recovery meant two consecutive negative NP/OP PCR tests, professional clearance, or resolved symptoms.

The receptor's source is a woman aged 55 to 70 who had recovered from COVID-19. The source material was PBMCs or T cells enriched from blood (not recorded which). The J gene is TRBJ2-1, the V gene TRBV11-2, with D unclear. Written as DNA, the CDR3 is TGTGCCAGCAGCTTCCCCAATGAGTATGAGCAGTTCTTC. It encodes CASSFPNEYEQFF.